This TCR beta chain was identified in a study of T cell responses to AZD1222 COVID-19 vaccine. Findings and limits, study-wide: Spike-specific TCR breadth rose after two AZD1222 doses, and depth rose as well.

Concerning this clone itself: The antigen is not known.

Produced via immunoSEQ multiplex PCR; TCRdb's table is partial and in-frame only. The sample carries approximately 100,000 clones, nearly 90% recorded once. The sample was peripheral blood, taken 28 days after the second AZD1222 dose. The clonotype comes from an adult who received the AZD1222 COVID-19 vaccine.

The CDR3: CASSFRRADGYTF. CDR3 sequence (DNA): TGTGCCAGCAGTTTTCGGCGAGCGGATGGCTACACCTTC. The J gene is TRBJ1-2, the V gene TRBV6-6; no definite D call. Trimming removed 4 bases at V and 6 bases at J, with 12 bases between. In germline, CDR1 is MNHNY, CDR2 SVGAGI (reference sequence). The CDR3 has 13 amino acids.